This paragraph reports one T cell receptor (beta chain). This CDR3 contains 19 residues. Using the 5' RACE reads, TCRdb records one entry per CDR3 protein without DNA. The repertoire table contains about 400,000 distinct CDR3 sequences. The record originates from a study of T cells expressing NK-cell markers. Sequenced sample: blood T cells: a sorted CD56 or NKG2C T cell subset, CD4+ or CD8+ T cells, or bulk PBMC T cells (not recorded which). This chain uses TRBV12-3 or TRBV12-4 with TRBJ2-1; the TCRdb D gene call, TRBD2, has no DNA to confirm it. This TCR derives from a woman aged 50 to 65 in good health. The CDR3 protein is CASRQPGKLAGGRYNEQFF.